The sample holds a few counts of the clone carrying this TCR beta chain. TCRdb analysed the RT-PCR reads with MiXCR anew, one entry per CDR3 protein. Among about a million distinct CDR3 sequences, 18% were seen once, and the ten largest hold roughly 6%. The ends were cut back, 4 bases at V and 6 bases at J, with 15 bases in the middle. The CDR3 loop spans 14 amino acids. Looked up from germline, CDR1 is SEHNR and CDR2 is FQNEAQ (reference sequence). The data belong to a study of patients and donors after allogeneic stem cell transplantation. The sequencing input was blood, either unsorted or a sorted T cell fraction (not recorded which). The gene calls are TRBV7-9 and TRBJ1-1, with TRBD1 as a possible D gene (6 bases). This sequence originates from a human donor who was either an allogeneic HSCT recipient or a stem cell or donor lymphocyte infusion donor (not recorded which). It is not recorded whose cells these are; they may come from a transplant donor. CDR3 DNA: TGTGCCAGCAGCTCCCCCCAGGGGATGGCTGAAGCTTTCTTT. Encoded protein: CASSSPQGMAEAFF.